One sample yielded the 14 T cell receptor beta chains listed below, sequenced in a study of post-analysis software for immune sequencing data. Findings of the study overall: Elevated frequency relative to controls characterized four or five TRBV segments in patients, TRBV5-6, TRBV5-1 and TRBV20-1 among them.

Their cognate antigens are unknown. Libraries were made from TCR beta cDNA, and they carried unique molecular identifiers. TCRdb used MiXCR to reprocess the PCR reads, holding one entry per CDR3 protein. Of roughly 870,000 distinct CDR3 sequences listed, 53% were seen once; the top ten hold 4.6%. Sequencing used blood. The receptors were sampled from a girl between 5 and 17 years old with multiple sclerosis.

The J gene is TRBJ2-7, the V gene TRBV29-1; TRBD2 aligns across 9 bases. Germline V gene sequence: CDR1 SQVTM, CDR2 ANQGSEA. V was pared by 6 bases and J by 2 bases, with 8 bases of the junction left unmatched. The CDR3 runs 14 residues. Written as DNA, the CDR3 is TGCAGCGTCACCCTACTAGCGGGCCCCTACGAGCAGTACTTC. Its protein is CSVTLLAGPYEQYF.

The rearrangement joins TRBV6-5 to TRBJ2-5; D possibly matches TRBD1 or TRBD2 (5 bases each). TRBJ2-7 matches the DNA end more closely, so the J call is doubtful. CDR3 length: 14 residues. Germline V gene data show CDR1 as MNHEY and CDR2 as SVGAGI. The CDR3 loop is CASRDGTKFYEQYF. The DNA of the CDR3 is TGTGCCAGCAGAGACGGGACGAAATTCTACGAGCAGTACTTC.

The CDR3 nucleotides are TGTGCCAGCAGCCAGCCCCACACTGGATGGAATCAGCCCCAGCATTTT. This codes for CASSQPHTGWNQPQHF. This chain joins TRBV7-2 and TRBJ1-5; D gene uncertain. This CDR3 spans 16 amino acids. Germline V gene lookup returns CDR1 SGHTA and CDR2 FQGNSA. Deletions cut 5 bases from V and 4 bases from J, with 18 bases between. Using reference TRBV7-2 and TRBJ1-5 for the parts outside the CDR3, the full variable domain is GAGVSQSPSNKVTEKGKDVELRCDPISGHTALYWYRQSLGQGLEFLIYFQGNSAPDKSGLPSDRFSAERTGGSVSTLTIQRTQQEDSAVYLCASSQPHTGWNQPQHFGDGTRLSIL.

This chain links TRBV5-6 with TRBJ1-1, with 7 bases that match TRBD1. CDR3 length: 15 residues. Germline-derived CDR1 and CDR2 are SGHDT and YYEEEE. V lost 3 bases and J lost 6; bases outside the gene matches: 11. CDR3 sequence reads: CASSSPDRVGAEAFF. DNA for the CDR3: TGTGCCAGCAGCTCCCCCGACAGGGTAGGGGCTGAAGCTTTCTTT.

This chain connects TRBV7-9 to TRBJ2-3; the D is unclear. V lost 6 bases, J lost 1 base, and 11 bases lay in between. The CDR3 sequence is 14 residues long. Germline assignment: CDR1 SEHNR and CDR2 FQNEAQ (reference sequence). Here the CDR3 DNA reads TGTGCCAGCAGAACGGTCGTCGGCACAGATACGCAGTATTTT. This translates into CASRTVVGTDTQYF.

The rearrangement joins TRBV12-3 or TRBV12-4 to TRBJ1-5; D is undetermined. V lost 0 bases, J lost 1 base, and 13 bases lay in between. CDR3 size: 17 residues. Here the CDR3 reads CASSLAGGAGSNQPQHF. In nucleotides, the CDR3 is TGTGCCAGCAGTTTAGCCGGCGGAGCGGGGAGCAATCAGCCCCAGCATTTT.

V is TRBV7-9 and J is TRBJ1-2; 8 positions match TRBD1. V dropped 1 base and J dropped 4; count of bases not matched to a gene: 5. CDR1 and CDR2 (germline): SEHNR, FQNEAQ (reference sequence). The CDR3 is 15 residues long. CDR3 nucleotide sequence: TGTGCCAGCAGCTTAGTGGGACAGGAACCCTATGGCTACACCTTC. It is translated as CASSLVGQEPYGYTF.

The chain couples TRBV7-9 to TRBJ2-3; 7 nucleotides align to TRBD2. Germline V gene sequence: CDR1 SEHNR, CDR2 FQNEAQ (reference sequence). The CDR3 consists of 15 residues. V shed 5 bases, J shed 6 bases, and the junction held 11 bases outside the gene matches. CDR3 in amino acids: CASSQLGLEGDTQYF. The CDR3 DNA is TGTGCCAGCAGCCAACTTGGACTAGAGGGGGATACGCAGTATTTT.

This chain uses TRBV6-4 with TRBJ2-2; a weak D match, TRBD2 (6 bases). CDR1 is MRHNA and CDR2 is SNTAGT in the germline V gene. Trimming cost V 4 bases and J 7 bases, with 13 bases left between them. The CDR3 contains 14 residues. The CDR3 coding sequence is TGTGCCAGCAGTGGGACTATCGAAGGCGGGGAGCTGTTTTTT. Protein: CASSGTIEGGELFF.

In DNA form, the CDR3 reads TGTGCCAGCAGTCGGACAACCAGCTCCTACAATGAGCAGTTCTTC. Translating gives CASSRTTSSYNEQFF. This chain connects TRBV7-9 to TRBJ2-1; weak D call: TRBD1 (5 bases). Germline assignment: CDR1 SEHNR and CDR2 FQNEAQ (reference sequence). The CDR3 runs to 15 residues. Trimming removed 6 bases from V and 0 bases from J, with 12 bases in between.

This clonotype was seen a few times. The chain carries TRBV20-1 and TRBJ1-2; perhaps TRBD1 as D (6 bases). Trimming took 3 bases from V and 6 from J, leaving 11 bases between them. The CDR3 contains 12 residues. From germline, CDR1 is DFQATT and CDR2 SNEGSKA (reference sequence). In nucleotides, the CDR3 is TGCAGTGCTAGGGGGGGGCTCGATGGCTACACCTTC. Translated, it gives CSARGGLDGYTF.

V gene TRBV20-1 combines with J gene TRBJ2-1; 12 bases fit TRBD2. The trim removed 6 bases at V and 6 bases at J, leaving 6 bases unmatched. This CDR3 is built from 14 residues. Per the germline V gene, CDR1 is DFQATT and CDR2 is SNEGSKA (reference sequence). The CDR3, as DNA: TGCAGTGCCCTACTAGCGGGGGGCATCAATGAGCAGTTCTTC. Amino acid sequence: CSALLAGGINEQFF.

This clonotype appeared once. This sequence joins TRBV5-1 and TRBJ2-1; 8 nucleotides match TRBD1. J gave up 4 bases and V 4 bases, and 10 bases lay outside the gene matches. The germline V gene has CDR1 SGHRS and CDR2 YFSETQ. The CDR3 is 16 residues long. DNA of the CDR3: TGCGCCAGCAGCCGCGATCCCAACAGGGGGTACAATGAGCAGTTCTTC. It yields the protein CASSRDPNRGYNEQFF.

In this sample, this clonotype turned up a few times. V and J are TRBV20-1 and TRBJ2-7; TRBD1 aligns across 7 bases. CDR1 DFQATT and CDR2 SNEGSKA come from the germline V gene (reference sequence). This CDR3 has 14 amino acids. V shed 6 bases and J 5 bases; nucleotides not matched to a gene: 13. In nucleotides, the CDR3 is TGCAGTGCCGACCCCCGGATAGGGGGCAACGAGCAGTACTTC. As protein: CSADPRIGGNEQYF.